This T cell receptor beta chain derives from a study of siplizumab effects on memory and regulatory T cells. TCRdb's table, derived via immunoSEQ multiplex PCR, lists solely in-frame clones and lacks some. The table lists more than 60,000 clones, roughly 93% of them singletons. This clone has a handful of counts. CDR1 is LGHNA and CDR2 is YNFKEQ in the germline V gene. The CDR3 loop spans 15 amino acids. The J segment lost 5 bases and the V segment lost 0 bases, leaving 2 bases of the junction unmatched. Sequencing used CD8+ T cells sorted from blood. This clonotype originated in a human donor in good health. The V call is TRBV4-2, the J call TRBJ1-2; TRBD1 aligns across 11 bases. CDR3 nucleotides: TGTGCCAGCAGCCAAGAGGACAGGGGGCCGTATGGCTACACCTTC. Protein product: CASSQEDRGPYGYTF.